This TCR beta chain was recorded in a study of CD8 T cells in Susac syndrome. Trimming cost V 3 bases and J 4 bases, with 9 bases left between them. The CDR3 spans 13 residues. From germline, CDR1 is GTSNPN and CDR2 SVGIG (reference sequence). The RNA input was about 0.45 to 1 ug, and it was reverse transcribed with random hexamers. TCRdb itself ran the immunoSEQ multiplex PCR reads through MiXCR, one entry per CDR3 protein. Of 140,000 or so distinct CDR3 sequences in the sample, approximately 95% are singletons; the top ten hold over 0.095%. Peripheral blood CD8+ and CD4+ T cells were profiled by TCR beta sequencing.

The receptor was isolated from a human donor with multiple sclerosis. The sequenced material came from CD4+ T cells from PBMCs. V is TRBV30 and J is TRBJ1-4; maybe TRBD1 (5 bases). CDR3 in amino acids: CAWRTDLNEKLFF. The CDR3 bases are TGTGCCTGGAGGACAGACCTTAATGAAAAACTGTTTTTT.